A selection of T cell receptor beta chains follows, all from one sample in a study of blood T cell repertoires in COVID-19. TCRdb's copy holds only in-frame clones and misses some; the assay was immunoSEQ multiplex PCR. This table holds around 310,000 clones, around 91% found once. Sequences were obtained from peripheral blood. The receptors stem from a woman in her sixties with acute or convalescent COVID-19. Both conserved end residues are part of each CDR3. Some rows mark clone size as missing; the rest say once, few, many or name a class of expanded clone.

v_call	j_call	clone_size	cdr3_aa
TRBV20-1	TRBJ1-1	.	CSPGEKAFF
TRBV7-8	TRBJ1-1	.	CASSLTQDMNTEAFF
TRBV19	TRBJ2-1	.	CASSTQGTSVNEQFF
TRBV2	TRBJ2-3	once	CASSEALPVGDTQYF
TRBV2	TRBJ1-5	.	CASSRGLGQPQHF
TRBV2	TRBJ2-1	.	CARTETGTRGDEQFF
TRBV5-4	TRBJ1-1	.	CASSPVTGSGTEAFF
TRBV11-3	TRBJ2-3	.	CASSSSASGYTGTQYF
TRBV9	TRBJ2-2	.	CASSPEAGELFF
TRBV11-2	TRBJ1-3	.	CASSLVGTGPSGNTIYF
TRBV19	TRBJ2-2	once	CASKKAGGEPGELFF
TRBV28	TRBJ1-5	.	CASSLRQGRNQPQHF
TRBV13	TRBJ2-5	.	CASSSSTGAETQYF
TRBV28	TRBJ1-1	.	CASSSQGSEAFF
TRBV15	TRBJ2-1	.	CATSSYEGEQFF
TRBV19	TRBJ1-2	few	CASSIPFGSYGYTF
TRBV19	TRBJ2-1	.	CASRTPGSYNEQFF
TRBV7-9	TRBJ1-5	.	CASSSANTGIHQPQHF
TRBV6-5	TRBJ2-1	.	CASSYGPNEQFF
TRBV15	TRBJ2-1	.	CATSRTSSGNEQFF
TRBV12-3/TRBV12-4	TRBJ2-7	.	CASSTVRDRGAF
TRBV11-1	TRBJ1-5	.	CASSKTGGGNQPQHF
TRBV13	TRBJ2-1	.	CASSSGTLNEQFF
TRBV9	TRBJ2-7	.	CASSVLALGEQYF
TRBV7-6	TRBJ2-3	.	CASSLGQLDTQYF
TRBV7-2	TRBJ1-1	once	CASSLGGANTEAFF
TRBV7-9	TRBJ2-7	.	CASSTGGYEQYF
TRBV9	TRBJ2-5	.	CASSPRPPGETQYF